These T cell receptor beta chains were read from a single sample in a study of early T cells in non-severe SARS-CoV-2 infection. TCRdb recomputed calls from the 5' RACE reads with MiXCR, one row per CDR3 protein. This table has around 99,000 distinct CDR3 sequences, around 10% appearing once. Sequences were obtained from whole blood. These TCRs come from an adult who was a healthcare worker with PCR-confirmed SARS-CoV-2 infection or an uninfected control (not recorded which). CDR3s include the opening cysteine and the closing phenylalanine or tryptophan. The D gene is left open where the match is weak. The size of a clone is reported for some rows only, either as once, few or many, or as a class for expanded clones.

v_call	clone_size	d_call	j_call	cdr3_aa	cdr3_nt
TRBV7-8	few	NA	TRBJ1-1	CASSLFDSEAFF	TGTGCCAGCAGCTTATTTGACTCAGAAGCTTTCTTT
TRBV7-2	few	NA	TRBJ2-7	CASSFGLGSASEYF	NA
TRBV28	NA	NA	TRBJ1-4	CASRRATTNEKLFF	TGTGCCAGCAGGAGGGCGACAACTAATGAAAAACTGTTTTTT
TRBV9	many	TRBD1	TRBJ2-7	CASSVGDRSYEQYF	TGTGCCAGCAGCGTAGGGGACAGGAGCTACGAGCAGTACTTC
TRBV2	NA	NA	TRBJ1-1	CASSETGNTEAFF	TGTGCCAGCAGCGAAACAGGGAACACTGAAGCTTTCTTT
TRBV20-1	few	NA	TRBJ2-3	CSPLSGVTDTQYF	TGCAGTCCCCTTAGCGGAGTCACAGATACGCAGTATTTT
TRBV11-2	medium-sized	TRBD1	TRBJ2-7	CASSLAQGAHEQYF	TGTGCCAGCAGCTTAGCACAGGGGGCCCACGAGCAGTACTTC
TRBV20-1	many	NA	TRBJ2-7	CSARVTVEQYF	TGCAGTGCTAGAGTAACCGTCGAGCAGTACTTC
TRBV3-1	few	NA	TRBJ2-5	CASSQVGRTQETQYF	TGTGCCAGCAGCCAAGTTGGGCGAACCCAAGAGACCCAGTACTTC
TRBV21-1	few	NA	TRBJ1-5	CASSPRQGKDQPQHF	TGTGCCAGCAGCCCTAGACAGGGTAAGGATCAGCCCCAGCATTTT
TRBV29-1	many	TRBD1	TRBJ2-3	CSVVLDRGEDTQYF	TGCAGCGTTGTTCTAGACAGGGGAGAAGATACGCAGTATTTT
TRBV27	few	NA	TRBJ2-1	CASSRGINEQFF	TGTGCCAGCAGCCGAGGGATAAATGAGCAGTTCTTC
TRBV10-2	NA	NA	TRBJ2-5	CASSGFYSVQETQYF	TGCGCCAGCAGTGGATTTTATAGTGTGCAAGAGACCCAGTACTTC
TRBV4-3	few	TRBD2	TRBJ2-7	CASSQGTSVSSYEQYF	TGCGCCAGCAGCCAGGGCACTAGCGTGAGCTCCTACGAGCAGTACTTC
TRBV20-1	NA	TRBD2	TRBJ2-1	CSARSPGLAGGPNEQFF	TGCAGTGCTAGATCCCCTGGCCTAGCGGGAGGGCCCAATGAGCAGTTCTTC
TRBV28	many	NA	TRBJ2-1	CASSFLRRNNEQFF	TGTGCCAGCAGTTTCTTGAGGAGAAACAATGAGCAGTTCTTC
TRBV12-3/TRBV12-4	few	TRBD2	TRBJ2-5	CASSVGLGALQYF	TGTGCCAGCAGTGTGGGACTAGGGGCTCTCCAGTACTTC
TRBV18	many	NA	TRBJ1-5	CASSPPSGGSNQPQHF	TGTGCCAGCTCACCACCGTCGGGCGGGAGCAATCAGCCCCAGCATTTT
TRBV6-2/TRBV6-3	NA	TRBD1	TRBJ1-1	CASSYRENRGEMNTEAFF	TGTGCCAGCAGTTACCGGGAAAACAGGGGGGAAATGAACACTGAAGCTTTCTTT
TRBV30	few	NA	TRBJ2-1	CAWSGKGGSYNEQFF	TGTGCCTGGAGTGGGAAGGGGGGCTCCTACAATGAGCAGTTCTTC
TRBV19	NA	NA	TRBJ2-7	CASSNGGDEQYF	TGTGCCAGTAGCAACGGGGGCGACGAGCAGTACTTC
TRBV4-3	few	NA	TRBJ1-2	CASSQENGDRYTF	TGCGCCAGCAGCCAAGAAAATGGGGACCGCTACACCTTC
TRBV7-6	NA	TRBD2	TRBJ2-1	CASSLEGSGVEQFF	TGTGCCAGCAGCTTAGAGGGTAGCGGGGTTGAGCAGTTCTTC
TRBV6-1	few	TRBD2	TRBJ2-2	CGRGDTGELFF	TGCGGGAGGGGCGACACCGGGGAGCTGTTTTTT
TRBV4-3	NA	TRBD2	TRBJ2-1	CASSLQGEREANEQFF	TGCGCCAGCAGCCTCCAGGGAGAGCGGGAGGCAAATGAGCAGTTCTTC
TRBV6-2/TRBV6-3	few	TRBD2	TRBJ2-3	CASSYKASGDTQYF	TGTGCCAGCAGTTACAAGGCTAGCGGTGATACGCAGTATTTT
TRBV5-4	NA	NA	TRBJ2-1	CASSLGLGAHEQFF	TGTGCCAGCAGCTTGGGACTAGGCGCCCATGAGCAGTTCTTC
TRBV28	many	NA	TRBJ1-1	CASVLNTEAFF	TGTGCCAGCGTTCTGAACACTGAAGCTTTCTTT
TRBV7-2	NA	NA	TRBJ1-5	CASSFFRDNQPQHF	TGTGCCAGCAGCTTCTTTAGGGACAATCAGCCCCAGCATTTT
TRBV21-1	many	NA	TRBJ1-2	CASTITYNTTFNYGYTF	TGTGCCAGCACCATCACCTATAACACGACTTTTAACTATGGCTACACCTTC
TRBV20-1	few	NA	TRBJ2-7	CSASNSRGSIPEQYF	TGCAGTGCTAGTAATTCTCGCGGCAGTATTCCCGAGCAGTACTTC
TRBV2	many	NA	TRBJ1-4	CASSDQTATNEKLFF	TGTGCCAGCAGTGATCAGACAGCAACTAATGAAAAACTGTTTTTT
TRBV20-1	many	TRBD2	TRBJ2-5	CSASGPSAGALETQYF	TGCAGTGCTAGCGGTCCGAGTGCGGGAGCATTGGAGACCCAGTACTTC
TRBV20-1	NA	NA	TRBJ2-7	CSASRRGPYEQYF	TGCAGTGCCTCCCGGCGGGGTCCCTACGAGCAGTACTTC
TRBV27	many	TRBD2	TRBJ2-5	CASGTTAGAQYF	TGTGCCAGCGGTACTACCGCGGGAGCCCAGTACTTC
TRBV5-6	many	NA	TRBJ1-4	CARVFSATNEKLFF	TGTGCCAGGGTTTTCAGTGCAACTAATGAAAAACTGTTTTTT
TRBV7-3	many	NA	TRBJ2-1	CASSLARDNEQFF	TGTGCCAGCAGCTTAGCGCGGGACAATGAGCAGTTCTTC
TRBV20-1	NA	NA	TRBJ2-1	CSAERGYNEQFF	TGCAGTGCTGAAAGAGGGTACAATGAGCAGTTCTTC
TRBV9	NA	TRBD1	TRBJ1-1	CASSGRDRGGLDTEAYF	TGTGCCAGCAGCGGGCGGGACAGGGGAGGTTTGGACACTGAAGCTTACTTT
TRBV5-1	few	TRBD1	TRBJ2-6	CASSLLSGTESSGANVLTF	TGCGCCAGCAGCTTGCTTTCCGGGACAGAGAGCTCTGGGGCCAACGTCCTGACTTTC
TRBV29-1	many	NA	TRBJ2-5	CSVEGADGETQYF	TGCAGCGTTGAAGGAGCGGACGGCGAGACCCAGTACTTC
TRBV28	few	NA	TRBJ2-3	CASTRGTDTQYF	TGTGCCAGCACTCGGGGGACAGATACGCAGTATTTT
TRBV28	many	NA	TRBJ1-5	CASSWERENNQPQHF	TGTGCCAGCAGTTGGGAGAGGGAGAACAATCAGCCCCAGCATTTT
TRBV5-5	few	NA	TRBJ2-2	CASSFVGENTGELFF	TGTGCCAGCAGCTTTGTAGGGGAGAACACCGGGGAGCTGTTTTTT
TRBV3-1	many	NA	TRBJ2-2	CASSLSTGELFF	TGTGCCAGCAGCCTTAGCACCGGGGAGCTGTTTTTT
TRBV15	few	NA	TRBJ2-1	CATSRDKAVHEQFF	TGTGCCACCAGCAGAGATAAGGCAGTCCATGAGCAGTTCTTC
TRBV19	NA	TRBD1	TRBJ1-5	CASKRGGTGNQPQHF	TGTGCCAGTAAGCGAGGGGGCACGGGCAATCAGCCCCAGCATTTT
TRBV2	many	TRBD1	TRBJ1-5	CASGRTGSNQPQHF	TGTGCCAGCGGTCGGACAGGGAGTAATCAGCCCCAGCATTTT
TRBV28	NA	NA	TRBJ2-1	CASSPSNEQFF	TGTGCCAGCAGTCCATCCAATGAGCAGTTCTTC